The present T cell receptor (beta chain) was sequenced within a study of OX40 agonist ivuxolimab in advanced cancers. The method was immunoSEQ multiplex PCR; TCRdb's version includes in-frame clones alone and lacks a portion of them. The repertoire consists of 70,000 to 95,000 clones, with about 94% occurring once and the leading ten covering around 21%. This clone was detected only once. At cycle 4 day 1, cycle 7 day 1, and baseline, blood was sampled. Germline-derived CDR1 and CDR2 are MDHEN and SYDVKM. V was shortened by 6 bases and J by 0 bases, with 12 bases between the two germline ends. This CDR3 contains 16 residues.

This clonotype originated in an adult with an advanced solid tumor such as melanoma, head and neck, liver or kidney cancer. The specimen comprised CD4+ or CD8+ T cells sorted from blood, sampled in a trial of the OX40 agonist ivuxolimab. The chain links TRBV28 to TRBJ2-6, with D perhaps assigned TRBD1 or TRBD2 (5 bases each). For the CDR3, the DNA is TGTGCCAGCAGCTGGGGGACGGCCTCTGGGGCCAACGTCCTGACTTTC. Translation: CASSWGTASGANVLTF.